The sequence of this T cell receptor beta chain was determined in a study of cytomegalovirus exposure and HLA in healthy donors. Study-wide results and caveats: A previous analysis found most TCR beta V segments productive roughly 87% or roughly 30% of the time. For cytomegalovirus status, the classifier reportedly gave diagnoses with high specificity and sensitivity.

Healthy individuals who donated bone marrow served as the donors. Only a few counts were recorded for this clone. The antigen is not known. It was with 60 Vbeta and 13 Jbeta primers that the PCR ran. Sequencing was performed with immunoSEQ multiplex PCR; in TCRdb, only in-frame clones are kept and a portion is missing. The sample consists of about 70,000 clones, less than 65% of them appearing once. Input material: PBMCs. This TCR was recovered from a man under 40 in good health and CMV-seronegative.

The CDR3 region is CASRTRQGVQETQYF. In nucleotides, the CDR3 is TGTGCAAGTCGCACCAGACAGGGCGTCCAAGAGACCCAGTACTTC. The chain links TRBV12-2 to TRBJ2-5; the listed D gene, TRBD1, was not tested against the DNA. TRBV12-2 is classified as a pseudogene. The CDR3 covers 15 residues.